The 25 T cell receptor beta chains presented below share a single source sample, sequenced in a study of blood T cell repertoires in COVID-19. Data came from immunoSEQ multiplex PCR; TCRdb stores just in-frame clones and leaves some out. The data contain over 200,000 clones, roughly nine tenths of them seen just once; the ten biggest clones take up around 0.7%. The material sequenced was peripheral blood. The origin of the receptors is a man in his forties with acute or convalescent COVID-19.

The chain employs TRBV4-1 and TRBJ2-1; 10 nucleotides line up with TRBD2. The CDR3 runs to 15 residues. Germline CDR1 and CDR2: MGHRA and YSYEKL. V shed 3 bases, J shed 7 bases, and the junction held 6 bases outside the gene matches. The CDR3 DNA reads TGCGCCAGCAGCCAGGTAGCGGGGGGACAGAATGAGCAGTTCTTC. It yields the protein CASSQVAGGQNEQFF.

The rearrangement links TRBV19 to TRBJ1-1; D is possibly TRBD1 (5 bases). CDR1 and CDR2 from the germline V gene are LNHDA and SQIVND (reference sequence). The germline V and J ends were trimmed by 4 bases and 2 bases, with 20 bases remaining between them. The CDR3 length is 17 residues. The CDR3 region is CASSRPTGRAPNTEAFF. CDR3 DNA: TGTGCCAGTAGTAGGCCCACGGGCAGGGCACCCAACACTGAAGCTTTCTTT. Based on the CDR3 plus reference TRBV19 and TRBJ1-1, the full variable domain is DGGITQSPKYLFRKEGQNVTLSCEQNLNHDAMYWYRQDPGQGLRLIYYSQIVNDFQKGDIAEGYSVSREKKESFPLTVTSAQKNPTAFYLCASSRPTGRAPNTEAFFGQGTRLTVV.

The chain combines TRBV6-1 with TRBJ2-1; 9 bases match TRBD2. Germline loops: CDR1 MNHNS, CDR2 SASEGT. The CDR3 contains 15 residues. V dropped 5 bases and J dropped 7; count of bases not matched to a gene: 9. CDR3 sequence: CASSSLAGGGNEQFF. Here the CDR3 DNA reads TGTGCCAGCAGTTCCCTTGCGGGAGGGGGAAATGAGCAGTTCTTC.

This chain uses TRBV4-3 with TRBJ1-6; D uncertain. CDR1 and CDR2 from the germline V gene are LGHNA and YSLEER. V was clipped by 0 bases and J by 7 bases, with 13 bases between them. This CDR3 is built from 16 residues. DNA of the CDR3: TGCGCCAGCAGCCAAGATCCCGGGGTGGGAAATTCACCCCTCCACTTT. As protein: CASSQDPGVGNSPLHF.

V usage is TRBV18 and J usage is TRBJ1-1; 8 bases align to TRBD1. Trimming cost V 4 bases and J 4 bases; bases outside gene matches: 14. This CDR3 has 17 amino acids. The germline V gene encodes CDR1 KGHSH and CDR2 LQKENI. CDR3 nucleotide sequence: TGTGCCAGCTCACAACTGGTACCGGGAACAGGGGGCACTGAAGCTTTCTTT. Residues: CASSQLVPGTGGTEAFF.

V is TRBV7-2 and J is TRBJ1-1; TRBD1 agrees at 9 bases. The CDR3 runs 15 residues. The germline CDR1 and CDR2 sequences are SGHTA and FQGNSA. The trim removed 4 bases at V and 1 base at J, leaving 4 bases unmatched. CDR3 loop: CASSSRTGANTEAFF. CDR3 DNA: TGTGCCAGCAGCTCCAGGACAGGGGCGAACACTGAAGCTTTCTTT.

A note on this clone: Within the sample, other DNA sequences also encode this same CDR3. This rearrangement joins TRBV12-3 or TRBV12-4 to TRBJ1-1, with TRBD1 as a possible D gene (5 bases). The CDR3 is made up of 13 amino acids. The V end lost 6 bases, the J end lost 2 bases, and 10 bases lay between the germline ends. The CDR3 DNA is TGTGCCAGCAGACGAACAGGAAACACTGAAGCTTTCTTT. It specifies CASRRTGNTEAFF.

The chain joins TRBV11-2 to TRBJ1-5; D unclear. V lost 1 base to trimming and J lost 0 bases, with 10 bases between them. The CDR3 is made up of 16 amino acids. In germline, CDR1 is SGHAT, CDR2 FQNNGV. The CDR3 loop reads CASSLGTGLSNQPQHF. The CDR3 DNA follows: TGTGCCAGCAGCTTAGGAACCGGTCTTAGCAATCAGCCCCAGCATTTT.

The chain carries TRBV28 and TRBJ2-4; no clear D. Looked up from germline, CDR1 is MDHEN and CDR2 is SYDVKM. The CDR3 length is 15 residues. The ends were cut back, 6 bases at V and 0 bases at J, with 12 bases in the middle. CDR3 amino acids: CASSSTQKAKNIQYF. The CDR3 region has the DNA TGTGCCAGCAGCTCAACACAAAAAGCCAAAAACATTCAGTACTTC.

The chain carries TRBV18 and TRBJ2-2; 10 bases fit TRBD2. Germline CDR1 reads KGHSH; CDR2 reads LQKENI. V lost 3 bases to trimming and J lost 5 bases; unmatched junction nucleotides: 9. The CDR3 contains 17 residues. CDR3 nucleotides: TGTGCCAGCTCACCTCGGCTAGCGGGGGTGACTACCGGGGAGCTGTTTTTT. It codes for CASSPRLAGVTTGELFF.

The sample holds a few counts of this clone. The chain couples TRBV28 to TRBJ2-2; 10 bases agree with TRBD2. Per the germline V gene, CDR1 is MDHEN and CDR2 is SYDVKM. Trimming at V came to 2 bases and at J to 4 bases, leaving 4 bases not matched to a gene. The CDR3 is 16 amino acids. CDR3 region: CASSLGVAGGTGELFF. The CDR3 DNA reads TGTGCCAGCAGTTTAGGGGTAGCGGGGGGCACCGGGGAGCTGTTTTTT.

The chain links TRBV30 to TRBJ2-2; TRBD1 agrees at 8 bases. CDR3 size: 14 residues. CDR1 and CDR2 from the germline V gene are GTSNPN and SVGIG (reference sequence). J was trimmed by 1 base and V by 4 bases; bases with no gene match: 2. DNA for the CDR3: TGTGCCTGGACCGGGACAGGGAACACCGGGGAGCTGTTTTTT. It translates to CAWTGTGNTGELFF.

J is TRBJ2-1 and V is TRBV7-2; 12 bases fit TRBD2. The V gene's germline CDR1 is SGHTA and CDR2 FQGNSA. The V gene end was trimmed by 7 bases and the J gene end by 5 bases; junction bases not matched to a gene: 15. The CDR3 is 18 residues long. The CDR3 DNA follows: TGTGCCAGCAACAAGGAGAAACTAGCGGGAGGACACCACAATGAGCAGTTCTTC. Residues: CASNKEKLAGGHHNEQFF.

This clone occurred once. The gene calls are TRBV30 and TRBJ1-3; weak D call: TRBD1 (5 bases). The CDR3 covers 14 residues. CDR1 and CDR2 (germline): GTSNPN, SVGIG (reference sequence). The ends were cut back, 2 bases at V and 7 bases at J, with 15 bases in the middle. The CDR3 DNA reads as TGTGCCTGGAGTATGGGACTCACCGGGAACACCATATATTTT. Its protein product is CAWSMGLTGNTIYF.

This chain joins TRBV30 and TRBJ2-5; D remains ambiguous. V lost 0 bases, J lost 7 bases, and 12 bases lay in between. CDR3 size: 13 residues. Germline V gene data show CDR1 as GTSNPN and CDR2 as SVGIG (reference sequence). This CDR3 is CAWSVGGAATQYF. For the CDR3, the DNA is TGTGCCTGGAGTGTAGGCGGTGCGGCGACCCAGTACTTC.

J is TRBJ1-2 and V is TRBV7-2; D remains ambiguous. V was trimmed by 1 base and J by 4 bases, leaving 10 bases between them. CDR3 length: 14 amino acids. Germline V gene data show CDR1 as SGHTA and CDR2 as FQGNSA. The DNA of the CDR3 is TGTGCCAGCAGCTTAGGGCGGGGTGGCTATGGCTACACCTTC. Its protein is CASSLGRGGYGYTF. The variable domain in full, completed from reference TRBV7-2 and TRBJ1-2, reads GAGVSQSPSNKVTEKGKDVELRCDPISGHTALYWYRQSLGQGLEFLIYFQGNSAPDKSGLPSDRFSAERTGGSVSTLTIQRTQQEDSAVYLCASSLGRGGYGYTFGSGTRLTVV.

The V and J genes are TRBV25-1 and TRBJ2-2; D not certain. CDR3 length: 14 residues. Germline V gene sequence: CDR1 MGHDK, CDR2 SYGVNS. V dropped 6 bases and J dropped 6 bases, with 14 bases sitting between them. DNA for the CDR3: TGTGCCAGCAGCCGAGAGTTCGTCTCCGGGGAGCTGTTTTTT. It codes for CASSREFVSGELFF.

The chain employs TRBV30 and TRBJ1-2; D may be TRBD1 (6 bases). V gave up 4 bases and J gave up 5 bases, with 11 bases separating them. The CDR3 has 12 amino acids. Per germline, CDR1 GTSNPN and CDR2 SVGIG (reference sequence). CDR3: CAWIGTRYGYTF. CDR3 DNA sequence: TGTGCCTGGATTGGGACACGGTATGGCTACACCTTC.

The chain uses TRBV4-2 and TRBJ1-5, with D perhaps matching TRBD1 (6 bases). V lost 0 bases and J lost 0, with 15 bases in between. The CDR3 sequence is 18 residues long. Germline CDR1 and CDR2: LGHNA and YNFKEQ. CDR3: CASSQDLRGFYSNQPQHF. DNA for the CDR3: TGTGCCAGCAGCCAAGATCTTAGGGGGTTTTATAGCAATCAGCCCCAGCATTTT.

The rearrangement joins TRBV6-5 to TRBJ1-2; TRBD1 agrees at 7 bases. CDR1 and CDR2 (germline): MNHEY, SVGAGI. The junction had 11 bases not matched to a gene; V was cut back by 5 bases and J by 8 bases. CDR3 length: 14 amino acids. CDR3 coding DNA: TGTGCCAGCAGTACCACAGGGGTTTCATGGGGCTACACCTTC. It translates to CASSTTGVSWGYTF.

The gene calls are TRBV11-2 and TRBJ2-1; D is perhaps TRBD2 (6 bases). CDR3 length equals 15 residues. Germline CDR1 and CDR2: SGHAT and FQNNGV. Deletions cut 5 bases from V and 10 bases from J, with 21 bases between. This chain's CDR3 is CASSPRGAGLREQFF. Here the CDR3 DNA reads TGTGCCAGCAGCCCCCGCGGGGCGGGGCTTCGGGAGCAGTTCTTC.

The chain joins TRBV20-1 to TRBJ2-1, with D maybe TRBD1 (6 bases). The CDR3 has 11 residues. Germline V gene lookup returns CDR1 DFQATT and CDR2 SNEGSKA (reference sequence). The CDR3 sequence: CSRGSYNEQFF. CDR3 nucleotides: TGCAGCAGGGGATCCTACAATGAGCAGTTCTTC.

The V gene is TRBV6-4, the J gene TRBJ2-1, with D unresolved. The V and J ends lost 0 bases and 7 bases respectively, with 10 bases between them. This CDR3 has 14 residues. Per germline, CDR1 MRHNA and CDR2 SNTAGT. CDR3 in DNA: TGTGCCAGCAGTGACTCGTCCGCGGCTAATGAGCAGTTCTTC. Translating it yields CASSDSSAANEQFF.

This sequence joins TRBV19 and TRBJ2-1; possible D gene TRBD1, 5 bases. V was clipped by 1 base and J by 7 bases, with 11 bases between them. This CDR3 comprises 14 residues. Germline loops: CDR1 LNHDA, CDR2 SQIVND (reference sequence). CDR3 loop: CASSIARVANEQFF. The CDR3 region has the DNA TGTGCCAGTAGTATAGCCAGGGTTGCGAATGAGCAGTTCTTC.

The V and J genes are TRBV19 and TRBJ2-1; no clear D. The CDR3 consists of 13 residues. V lost 10 bases and J lost 5, with 15 bases in between. Germline loops: CDR1 LNHDA, CDR2 SQIVND (reference sequence). The CDR3 region is CATLGPDHNEQFF. The CDR3 DNA sequence: TGTGCCACCCTAGGCCCAGACCACAATGAGCAGTTCTTC. Together with reference TRBV19 and TRBJ2-1, the CDR3 gives the full variable domain: DGGITQSPKYLFRKEGQNVTLSCEQNLNHDAMYWYRQDPGQGLRLIYYSQIVNDFQKGDIAEGYSVSREKKESFPLTVTSAQKNPTAFYLCATLGPDHNEQFFGPGTRLTVL.